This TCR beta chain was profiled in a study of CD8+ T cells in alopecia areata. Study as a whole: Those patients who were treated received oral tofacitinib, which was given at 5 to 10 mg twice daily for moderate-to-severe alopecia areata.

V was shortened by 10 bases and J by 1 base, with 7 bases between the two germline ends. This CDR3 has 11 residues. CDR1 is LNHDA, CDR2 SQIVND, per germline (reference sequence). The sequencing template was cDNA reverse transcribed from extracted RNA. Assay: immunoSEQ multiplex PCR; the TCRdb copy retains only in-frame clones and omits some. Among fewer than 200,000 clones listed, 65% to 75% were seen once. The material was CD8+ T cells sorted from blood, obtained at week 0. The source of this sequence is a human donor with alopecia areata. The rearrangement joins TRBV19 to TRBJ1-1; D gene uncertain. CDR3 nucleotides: TGTGCCACTACGGCGAACACTGAAGCTTTCTTT. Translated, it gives CATTANTEAFF.